This passage covers 16 T cell receptor beta chains from one sample sequenced in a study of blood T cell repertoires in COVID-19. Data came from immunoSEQ multiplex PCR; TCRdb stores just in-frame clones and leaves some out. The profile shows a few hundred thousand clones, approximately 89% of them singletons. The sample comprised PBMCs or T cells enriched from blood (not recorded which). All receptors come from a woman between 35 and 50 years old who had been exposed to COVID-19.

CDR3 nucleotides: TGTGCCAGCACCCAATTCCAAAGTGGGGGACTAGCGGTCAGGCAGTTCTTC. The encoded protein is CASTQFQSGGLAVRQFF. This sequence joins TRBV11-2 and TRBJ2-1; TRBD2 agrees at 11 bases. The CDR3 is made up of 17 amino acids. Germline-derived CDR1 and CDR2 are SGHAT and FQNNGV. Trimming removed 7 bases from V and 12 bases from J; junction bases left unmatched: 20.

Only a few counts were recorded for this clone. The chain uses TRBV19 and TRBJ1-6; TRBD1 might be the D (6 bases). In germline, CDR1 is LNHDA, CDR2 SQIVND (reference sequence). Trimming removed 0 bases from V and 7 bases from J, with 13 bases in between. This CDR3 contains 16 residues. The CDR3 is CASSIEASGTNSPLHF. CDR3 bases: TGTGCCAGTAGTATAGAGGCGTCAGGGACAAATTCACCCCTCCACTTT.

V and J are TRBV13 and TRBJ2-1; 7 positions agree with TRBD1. After removal of 6 bases from V and 5 bases from J, the junction contained 31 bases not matched to a gene. The CDR3 extends over 22 amino acids. Germline lookup yields CDR1 PRHDT and CDR2 FYEKMQ (reference sequence). Here the CDR3 reads CASSPTRYWTGRDVTSDNEQFF. In DNA, the CDR3 is TGTGCCAGCAGTCCGACCCGCTACTGGACAGGAAGGGATGTTACGTCGGACAATGAGCAGTTCTTC.

The chain joins TRBV19 to TRBJ1-2, with a possible D match to TRBD1 (6 bases). The CDR3 is 14 residues long. The germline V and J ends were trimmed by 6 bases and 6 bases, with 17 bases remaining between them. The germline CDR1 and CDR2 sequences are LNHDA and SQIVND (reference sequence). As DNA, the CDR3 is TGTGCCAGTAGCATTACACAGGGAAAGGATGGCTACACCTTC. This sequence encodes CASSITQGKDGYTF.

This chain joins TRBV12-5 and TRBJ2-1; 12 nucleotides line up with TRBD2. This CDR3 contains 16 residues. Per the germline V gene, CDR1 is LGHNT and CDR2 is FRNRAP. The trim removed 5 bases at V and 6 bases at J, leaving 8 bases unmatched. The CDR3 coding sequence is TGTGCTAGTGGTGCTCGACTAGCGGGAGTAGGCAATGAGCAGTTCTTC. It translates to CASGARLAGVGNEQFF.

This rearrangement joins TRBV10-3 to TRBJ1-4; no clear D. CDR1 is ENHRY, CDR2 SYGVKD, per germline. V dropped 6 bases and J dropped 0 bases, with 11 bases sitting between them. The CDR3 spans 15 residues. The CDR3 DNA reads TGTGCCATCAGCGGAGGCCGTGCAACTAATGAAAAACTGTTTTTT. Translating gives CAISGGRATNEKLFF.

The chain has TRBV9 and TRBJ2-7; no reliable D call. The CDR3 spans 14 residues. Germline V gives CDR1 SGDLS, CDR2 YYNGEE. The V end lost 3 bases, the J end lost 0 bases, and 10 bases lay between the germline ends. CDR3 DNA sequence: TGTGCCAGCAGCGGAGAGGCTCCCTCCTACGAGCAGTACTTC. Encoded protein: CASSGEAPSYEQYF.

Concerning this clone: This CDR3 is also generated by other DNA sequences in the sample. The chain carries TRBV7-8 and TRBJ1-2; 10 bases fit TRBD1. CDR3 length: 15 amino acids. From germline, CDR1 is SGHVS and CDR2 FQNEAQ. With V trimmed by 3 bases and J by 2 bases, 3 bases remained unmatched. CDR3 loop: CASSLGTGVNYGYTF. The CDR3 DNA is TGTGCCAGCAGCTTGGGGACAGGGGTCAACTATGGCTACACCTTC.

The chain combines TRBV12-3 or TRBV12-4 with TRBJ1-2; 8 bases align to TRBD1. This CDR3 spans 13 amino acids. The V gene end was trimmed by 5 bases and the J gene end by 8 bases; junction bases not matched to a gene: 7. CDR3 DNA: TGTGCCAGCAGTAATGCGCAGGGGGCCGGCTACACCTTC. Protein product: CASSNAQGAGYTF.

V gene TRBV4-1 combines with J gene TRBJ1-4, with 12 bases fitting TRBD1. The V gene's germline CDR1 is MGHRA and CDR2 YSYEKL. The CDR3 runs 19 residues. V shed 3 bases and J 1 base; nucleotides not matched to a gene: 9. The CDR3: CASSHSGQGARRTNEKLFF. CDR3 sequence (DNA): TGCGCCAGCAGCCATTCGGGACAGGGGGCGAGACGAACTAATGAAAAACTGTTTTTT.

This rearrangement joins TRBV9 to TRBJ2-2; the match to TRBD1 covers 8 bases. CDR1 is SGDLS and CDR2 is YYNGEE in the germline V gene. The length of the CDR3 is 17 residues. The V and J ends lost 3 bases and 4 bases, in that order; junction bases with no gene match: 11. In DNA, the CDR3 is TGTGCCAGCAGCGGCGCCAGGGGGCGAGGTGGCACCGGGGAGCTGTTTTTT. It encodes CASSGARGRGGTGELFF.

The chain links TRBV2 to TRBJ1-3; weak D call: TRBD1 (6 bases). V lost 1 base to trimming and J lost 0 bases, with 13 bases between them. Germline CDR1 reads SNHLY; CDR2 reads FYNNEI. The CDR3 loop spans 17 amino acids. CDR3 DNA: TGTGCCAGCAGTGAAGGGGGGCCAGGGTACTCTGGAAACACCATATATTTT. Its translation is CASSEGGPGYSGNTIYF.

The CDR3 sequence is CASSSGGRGGPRDYGYTF. The CDR3 bases are TGTGCCAGTAGTAGTGGTGGCAGGGGCGGCCCCCGGGACTATGGCTACACCTTC. The J gene is TRBJ1-2, the V gene TRBV19, with a tentative D call TRBD1 (6 bases). The V and J ends lost 4 bases and 3 bases respectively, with 24 bases between them. The CDR3 has 18 amino acids. CDR1 and CDR2 from the germline V gene are LNHDA and SQIVND (reference sequence).

This rearrangement joins TRBV5-4 to TRBJ1-5; 7 bases align to TRBD1. Germline values: CDR1 SGHNT, CDR2 YYREEE (reference sequence). J was trimmed by 10 bases and V by 4 bases; bases with no gene match: 11. The CDR3 consists of 14 residues. The CDR3 sequence is CASSQGGSRHPQHF. CDR3 coding DNA: TGTGCCAGCAGCCAAGGGGGCTCCCGGCATCCCCAGCATTTT.

CDR3 bases: TGTGCCAGCAGTTTATCGGGGCGACAGGGAAATGGCTACACCTTC. Protein product: CASSLSGRQGNGYTF. The chain joins TRBV27 to TRBJ1-2; 7 nucleotides agree with TRBD1. The J segment lost 6 bases and the V segment lost 0 bases, leaving 7 bases of the junction unmatched. The CDR3 has 15 amino acids. CDR1 and CDR2 from the germline V gene are MNHEY and SMNVEV (reference sequence).

The rearrangement uses TRBV24-1 and TRBJ2-1; tentatively, D is TRBD1 (6 bases). V was shortened by 4 bases and J by 2 bases, with 11 bases between the two germline ends. This CDR3 has 15 amino acids. Per germline, CDR1 KGHDR and CDR2 SFDVKD. The CDR3 sequence: CATSDGAGAYNEQFF. The CDR3 DNA sequence: TGTGCCACCAGTGACGGGGCAGGGGCCTACAATGAGCAGTTCTTC.